Detailed here is one TCR beta chain. Which antigen it targets is not known. Base qualities were left out, and no much larger clone turns up one base away. The cohort consisted of some 730 healthy bone marrow donors. At the time of sampling, all cohort members were nominally healthy, though unrecorded immune exposures were likely present. Of the approximately 700 cohort members, approximately 300 had a positive CMV serostatus and 350 to 450 had a negative one, while no CMV serostatus was recorded for the donor. Each donor provided a peripheral blood sample, and peripheral blood mononuclear cells were used for TCR beta sequencing. The Qiagen DNeasy Blood Extraction Kit was used to extract genomic DNA from the blood cell samples. The library was generated by the immunoSEQ multiplex PCR assay. The multiplex PCR relied on a mix of 60 forward primers for TCR Vbeta segments and 13 reverse primers for TCR Jbeta segments. A multiplex PCR assay on genomic DNA amplified the CDR3 region of rearranged TCR beta genes. The amplified TCR beta libraries were sequenced on the Illumina HiSeq System as 87-base-pair reads. The authors' analysis ran thus. In a later analysis, some 80 million unique TCR beta chains were counted across the 690 or so repertoires, and roughly 11 million of these chains were shared by at least two donors. Raw reads were error-corrected and collapsed into unique sequences with a nearest-neighbor algorithm that merged closely related sequences to remove PCR and sequencing errors. To assign V, D and J gene segments, CDR3 sequences were aligned to IMGT reference sequences. Each retained sequence needed at least a six-nucleotide match to both a V gene segment and a J gene segment. A rearrangement counted as productive if the CDR3 had no stop codons and remained in frame with V and J, and every other rearrangement counted as non-productive. Following IMGT convention, CDR3 was defined as the stretch from the second conserved V-encoded cysteine to the conserved J-encoded phenylalanine. The earlier analysis of 500 to 600 of the donors excluded sequences that lacked an unambiguous match to a single V gene segment. An earlier analysis of roughly 590 of the donors called V segments functional above 56.7% productive rearrangements and segregating when the between-donor standard deviation exceeded 5%. To diagnose cytomegalovirus status from the catalog of TCR beta chain sequences, a statistical classification framework was built. In a later analysis, V and J genes were assigned by comparing TCR nucleotide sequences against IMGT/GENE-DB human TR gene sequences. The TCRdist pipeline was used in a later analysis to assign CDR3 sequences and most-parsimonious VDJ recombination scenarios. In a later analysis, every TCR beta chain was defined by the combination of its CDR3 amino acid sequence and its V-gene family, and reads without a unique V-gene family were dropped. In a later analysis, fewer than 600 highly shared, low-generation-probability nucleotide sequences were removed to address suspected cross-contamination and a sequencing artifact. In a later analysis, a clonal expansion index was calculated for each public chain from normalized within-repertoire ranks of inferred template counts. A later analysis computed generation probabilities with a VDJ recombination model fitted to out-of-frame rearrangements, and checked the results against IGoR. A later analysis scored TCR-TCR, TCR-HLA and TCR-CMV co-occurrence with hypergeometric tests, applying a repertoire-size bias correction to TCR pairs. False discovery rates were estimated in a later analysis by permuting HLA or CMV assignments 20 times. In a later analysis, co-occurring TCRs were grouped with DBSCAN, and TCRdist sequence similarity was added when clustering was performed within HLA-allele-positive subsets. Repertoires with fewer than 30,000 or more than 120,000 public chains were left out of co-occurrence clustering, as were about 5 repertoires with anomalous nucleotide sharing. In its TCRdb copy, this immuneACCESS table keeps in-frame sequences only and misses some clones. Where compared with another copy, unresolved V genes explain less than half of these, and the others have no known cause. Clone size and V and J calls were adopted from that table, with D and trimming inferred from the DNA. For this sample the table gives tens of thousands of clones, of which roughly four fifths were detected only once. The ten largest clones capture roughly 6.8% of the sample.

This entry is derived from a study of cytomegalovirus exposure and HLA in healthy donors (dated by TCRdb to about 2017). Background on the whole study: In an earlier analysis of under 750 of the donors, roughly 300 Gb of sequence data and 117 million unique TCR beta sequences from some 170 million T cells were reported. Every repertoire in the discovery cohort had been generated on one and the same sequencing platform. On average, approximately 250,000 unique TCR beta nucleotide sequences were sequenced per donor among roughly 430 genotyped donors of the cohort, with roughly 20% of those sequences being non-productive. In the later analysis, no new phenotypic data were used to find candidate immune exposures; instead, reliance was placed on TCR beta sequences and their occurrence across donors. To predict cytomegalovirus infection status, the study brought together high-throughput TCR immunosequencing, statistical association of individual TCRs with disease status, and machine learning. The T cell repertoires of around 670 subjects were profiled by immunosequencing and related to cytomegalovirus serostatus. Class I and class II HLA loci were covered by the typing at four-digit resolution. The aim of the study was to test whether cataloging public T cell receptors could identify signatures of past pathogen exposure. Among the roughly 410 genotyped donors, roughly 80% belonged to the genetic ancestry cluster associated with self-reported Caucasian donors. Typing coverage differed by locus: A, B, C, DRB1 and DQB1 were typed in roughly 620-630 donors, DQA1 in about 550, DPA1 in over 600, and DPB1 in just under 490. An earlier analysis of about 620 of the donors applied high-throughput TCR beta sequencing to assess whether each TCR beta V gene segment acted as functional or pseudogenic. A later genetic analysis took genome-wide SNP genotypes for about 55% of the 666 donors and used that subset as a discovery cohort. Along with the approximately 650-subject first cohort, a separate validation cohort of over 90 different subjects was used. About 5 DR-DQ haplotypes were handled as single units for association and clustering, since linkage in the cohort was strong. Roughly 290 gigabases of sequencing data and 70 million to 95 million unique TCR sequences made up an early release that covered 640 HLA-typed donors. A later analysis re-analyzed previously published TCR beta repertoires from roughly 630 donors and added high-resolution HLA genotyping to study TCR occurrence patterns. Donor age, sex, ethnicity and CMV serostatus were compiled together with the repertoire data.

The investigation overall reported the following: V-gene and J-gene trimming of TCR beta chains was associated with a missense DCLRE1C variant in a later genetic analysis, and the association was replicated in an independent cohort. In vitro tests confirmed that a few of the cytomegalovirus-associated TCR beta chains recognize cytomegalovirus antigens. In a later analysis, HLA-associated TCR beta chains were found to be more clonally expanded and to have lower generation probabilities than equally common non-associated chains. The earlier analysis of 587 of the donors excluded about 16 rarely observed V segments, including chromosome 9 orphons, because counts were too low. In an earlier analysis of under 600 of the donors, most TCR beta V segments were observed in productive rearrangements about 87% or about 30% of the time, broadly matching IMGT annotations. Some IMGT-functional V segments, including TRBV6-2 and TRBV6-3, could not be told apart with the 87-base-pair reads, so those segments were excluded. Compared with the approximately 700-donor mean, donors in an Asian-associated ancestry cluster had fewer N-insertions in productive TCRs, according to a later genetic analysis. Correlated functional status among segregating V segments might reflect linkage disequilibrium, but an unknown experimental factor could not be ruled out. A further reported finding was that TCR beta sequences accurately predicted the HLA-A and HLA-B alleles for most subjects in the first cohort. In a later analysis, most CMV-associated TCR beta chains were found to appear HLA-restricted, with HLA associations seemingly driven largely by CMV exposure. The classifier was reported to diagnose cytomegalovirus status with high specificity and sensitivity in both the original cohort and the validation cohort. The cohort was sequenced for TCR beta chains only, and without alpha or paired-chain data the features that could be detected were limited. A later analysis found that TCR association rates varied across HLA loci, with DRB1 alleles showing the most associated TCRs and HLA-C alleles the fewest. Strong co-occurrence of HLA alleles, especially DR and DQ, made assigning TCR associations to individual alleles difficult. The authors suggested that the approach could potentially be generalized to other disease states and immunological phenotypes. CMV serostatus was the only immune exposure information available for the cohort. Across donors, most TCR sequences were observed very rarely, whereas some public TCRs were present in many individuals. The study gave a list of 150 to 200 TCR beta chains associated with cytomegalovirus. Roughly uniform sequencing depth across donors was assumed in presence/absence analyses, although this assumption may not hold. Because some donors lacked HLA typing at each locus, the association tests relied only on the typed subset. According to a later analysis, parvovirus B19, influenza, CMV and Epstein-Barr virus appeared linked to several top co-occurrence clusters. At a false discovery rate of 0.05, a later analysis linked fewer than 20,000 TCR beta sequences to specific HLA alleles. A cluster of highly shared sequence variants was judged likely to represent a technical artifact of the sequencing pipeline.

V gives up 2 bases and J gives up 3 bases, and the segment between their germline ends measures 19 bases. The CDR3 spans 17 residues, from the cysteine through the phenylalanine. The read is trimmed to its CDR3 DNA, 51 bases read in frame from base 1. CDR1 and CDR2 were assigned from the germline V gene (reference sequence) as MNHEY and SMNVEV. Sequenced material: PBMCs. This receptor was obtained from a human donor in good health. Recombination connected TRBV27 to TRBJ1-2; TRBD1 is perhaps the D gene, given 6 matching bases. DNA sequence: TGTGCCAGCAGTTTAAGGGGGGGAACGCGGAGTTACTATGGCTACACCTTC. This encodes CASSLRGGTRSYYGYTF.